This TCR beta chain was recorded in a study of early T cells in non-severe SARS-CoV-2 infection. Study-wide context: It was bulk RNA from unsorted whole blood that was sequenced, and the chains were unpaired.

Each cDNA molecule carried a unique molecular identifier. TCRdb reprocessed the 5' RACE reads with MiXCR, giving one entry per CDR3 protein. The repertoire holds about 44,000 distinct CDR3 sequences, with 9.5% to 15% as singletons. Many counts were recorded for this clonotype. Antigen: not known. Trimming shortened V by 1 base and J by 0 bases, and 7 bases separated the two germline ends. CDR3 length equals 15 residues. Germline loops: CDR1 MNHEY, CDR2 SVGEGT. Study results and caveats: A preference for anti-spike CD8 responses marked VDJdb matching, which missed private and CD4 specificities.

The J gene is TRBJ2-4, the V gene TRBV6-2 or TRBV6-3; possible D gene TRBD2, 5 bases. This TCR derives from an adult who was a healthcare worker with PCR-confirmed SARS-CoV-2 infection or an uninfected control (not recorded which). The sequenced material came from whole blood. CDR3 amino acids: CASSYYAGAKNIQYF. DNA for the CDR3: TGTGCCAGCAGTTACTACGCGGGAGCCAAAAACATTCAGTACTTC.